Each of the 25 T cell receptor beta chains below was sequenced from the same sample in a study of blood T cell repertoires in COVID-19. Repertoires were generated with immunoSEQ multiplex PCR, while TCRdb's copy carries only in-frame clones and drops some. The table includes about 36,000 clones, around 80% detected once. The source material was peripheral blood. The receptors were sampled from a man in his 60s with acute or convalescent COVID-19.

The chain has TRBV18 and TRBJ2-1, with a tentative D call TRBD2 (5 bases). Trimming took off 3 bases at V and 10 bases at J, with 16 bases between the two ends. This CDR3 has 14 amino acids. The V gene's germline CDR1 is KGHSH and CDR2 LQKENI. CDR3 nucleotide sequence: TGTGCCAGCTCACCCAGGACGGGCCGAGGGGAGCAGTTCTTC. It specifies CASSPRTGRGEQFF.

The chain couples TRBV6-2 or TRBV6-3 to TRBJ2-7; 11 bases map to TRBD2. CDR3 size: 16 residues. V lost 5 bases and J lost 3; bases outside the gene matches: 9. Germline V gene lookup returns CDR1 MNHEY and CDR2 SVGEGT. CDR3 protein: CASSPGTSGILYEQYF. The CDR3 bases are TGTGCCAGCAGTCCCGGGACTAGCGGAATTCTCTACGAGCAGTACTTC.

The rearrangement joins TRBV5-4 to TRBJ2-7; 13 positions agree with TRBD2. CDR3 length: 15 residues. Germline V CDR1 and CDR2: SGHNT, YYREEE (reference sequence). V gave up 3 bases and J gave up 7 bases; unmatched junction bases: 7. As DNA, the CDR3 is TGTGCCAGCAGCTCCCGACTAGCGGGAGGTTATGAGCAGTACTTC. Its protein product is CASSSRLAGGYEQYF.

This chain links TRBV28 with TRBJ2-1; 14 bases map to TRBD2. The CDR3 sequence is 18 residues long. Trimming at V came to 5 bases and at J to 10 bases, leaving 16 bases not matched to a gene. Germline CDR1 and CDR2: MDHEN and SYDVKM. The CDR3 is CASSTGTSGRTPFREQFF. The DNA of the CDR3 is TGTGCCAGCAGTACCGGGACTAGCGGGAGAACCCCCTTCAGGGAGCAGTTCTTC.

This chain connects TRBV28 to TRBJ2-5, with D tentatively TRBD1 (6 bases). The germline CDR1 and CDR2 sequences are MDHEN and SYDVKM. The CDR3 runs 17 residues. V shed 4 bases and J shed 5 bases, with 23 bases lying between them. CDR3 nucleotides: TGTGCCAGCAGTTCCTCTGGATTGGGTTCTAGGGGGGAGACCCAGTACTTC. Residues: CASSSSGLGSRGETQYF.

The V and J genes are TRBV6-5 and TRBJ2-6; possible D gene TRBD2, 5 bases. V was trimmed by 5 bases and J by 1 base, leaving 9 bases between them. The CDR3 length is 15 residues. Germline CDR1 reads MNHEY; CDR2 reads SVGAGI. CDR3 in amino acids: CASSKGDSGANVLTF. In DNA form, the CDR3 reads TGTGCCAGCAGTAAGGGAGATTCTGGGGCCAACGTCCTGACTTTC.

This sequence joins TRBV24-1 and TRBJ2-3, with a tentative D call TRBD2 (7 bases). CDR1 and CDR2 from the germline V gene are KGHDR and SFDVKD. Trimming removed 10 bases at V and 3 bases at J, with 10 bases between. The CDR3 runs 12 residues. CDR3 sequence reads: CATGGRTDTQYF. CDR3 sequence (DNA): TGTGCCACGGGGGGGCGGACAGATACGCAGTATTTT.

J is TRBJ2-2 and V is TRBV10-2; 9 bases match TRBD2. The V segment lost 5 bases and the J segment 4 bases; nucleotides outside the gene matches: 2. Germline-derived CDR1 and CDR2 are WSHSY and SAAADI. CDR3 length: 14 residues. The CDR3 DNA is TGCGCCAGCAGTCCGACTAGCGGCACCGGGGAGCTGTTTTTT. As protein: CASSPTSGTGELFF.

The V and J genes are TRBV7-2 and TRBJ2-1; 9 nucleotides line up with TRBD2. The CDR3 spans 15 residues. CDR1 is SGHTA, CDR2 FQGNSA, per germline. V lost 5 bases to trimming and J lost 4 bases; unmatched junction nucleotides: 6. The CDR3 region is CASSPQTSGYNEQFF. The CDR3 DNA reads TGTGCCAGCAGCCCTCAGACTAGCGGTTACAATGAGCAGTTCTTC.

This clone was observed a handful of times. The gene calls are TRBV18 and TRBJ2-7; D call uncertain. The germline gives CDR1 KGHSH, CDR2 LQKENI. The V and J ends lost 2 bases and 2 bases respectively, with 16 bases between them. CDR3 size: 16 residues. The DNA for the CDR3 is TGTGCCAGCTCACCATCGCCCGACTGGCGTCCCTACGAGCAGTACTTC. This codes for CASSPSPDWRPYEQYF.

This chain connects TRBV13 to TRBJ2-1; D possibly corresponds to TRBD1 (5 bases). Germline V lookup: CDR1 PRHDT, CDR2 FYEKMQ (reference sequence). V was trimmed by 4 bases and J by 0 bases, leaving 10 bases between them. The CDR3 extends over 15 amino acids. CDR3 residues: CASSWGGTSYNEQFF. The CDR3 coding sequence is TGTGCCAGCAGCTGGGGCGGAACCTCCTACAATGAGCAGTTCTTC.

This chain links TRBV11-3 with TRBJ2-2; D gene ambiguous. V lost 5 bases and J lost 2, with 6 bases in between. CDR3 length: 13 residues. CDR1 is SGHNT and CDR2 is YENEEA in the germline V gene. CDR3: CASSPQNTGELFF. The CDR3 DNA sequence: TGTGCCAGCAGCCCACAAAACACCGGGGAGCTGTTTTTT.

This rearrangement joins TRBV19 to TRBJ1-6; 7 bases agree with TRBD1. The CDR3 covers 14 residues. In germline, CDR1 is LNHDA, CDR2 SQIVND (reference sequence). The trim removed 10 bases at V and 6 bases at J, leaving 9 bases unmatched. CDR3 sequence (DNA): TGTGCCAAGCAAAGACAGGGTTTTAATTCACCCCTCCACTTT. Amino acid sequence: CAKQRQGFNSPLHF.

The chain employs TRBV19 and TRBJ2-7; TRBD2 agrees at 13 bases. CDR1 and CDR2 (germline): LNHDA, SQIVND (reference sequence). Trimming took 0 bases from V and 7 from J; bases not matched to a gene: 3. The CDR3 loop spans 15 amino acids. In DNA, the CDR3 is TGTGCCAGTAGTATAGAAGGACTAGCGGGAGAAGAGCAGTACTTC. This translates into CASSIEGLAGEEQYF.

The rearrangement uses TRBV28 and TRBJ1-3; possible D gene TRBD1, 5 bases. The CDR3 is 14 residues long. V shed 8 bases and J shed 2 bases, with 13 bases lying between them. Germline lookup yields CDR1 MDHEN and CDR2 SYDVKM. The CDR3 loop reads CASRPGGTGNTIYF. The DNA for the CDR3 is TGTGCCAGCCGACCGGGGGGGACTGGAAACACCATATATTTT.

The chain joins TRBV6-5 to TRBJ2-5; TRBD1 matches 7 bases. The CDR3 is 15 amino acids. V dropped 3 bases and J dropped 4; count of bases not matched to a gene: 8. Germline V CDR1 and CDR2: MNHEY, SVGAGI. CDR3 DNA sequence: TGTGCCAGCAGTTATCACGACAGGGTAGGAGAGACCCAGTACTTC. Translation: CASSYHDRVGETQYF.

The chain couples TRBV5-1 to TRBJ2-7; 8 bases are shared with TRBD1. The CDR3 extends over 17 amino acids. J lost 3 bases, V lost 4 bases, and 15 bases had no gene match. Germline loops: CDR1 SGHRS, CDR2 YFSETQ. Here the CDR3 reads CASSRSGQGAFVYEQYF. In nucleotides, the CDR3 is TGCGCCAGCAGCCGGTCAGGCCAGGGGGCATTCGTCTACGAGCAGTACTTC. Combining the CDR3 with reference TRBV5-1 and TRBJ2-7 gives the whole variable domain KAGVTQTPRYLIKTRGQQVTLSCSPISGHRSVSWYQQTPGQGLQFLFEYFSETQRNKGNFPGRFSGRQFSNSRSEMNVSTLELGDSALYLCASSRSGQGAFVYEQYFGPGTRLTVT.

The chain combines TRBV4-1 with TRBJ2-5; TRBD2 matches at 10 bases. CDR1 MGHRA and CDR2 YSYEKL come from the germline V gene. Trimming at V came to 4 bases and at J to 5 bases, leaving 4 bases not matched to a gene. The CDR3 totals 14 residues. CDR3 nucleotides: TGCGCCAGCAGCCGAGCGGGAGGGCCGGAGACCCAGTACTTC. Residues: CASSRAGGPETQYF.

V and J are TRBV2 and TRBJ2-3; 9 bases match TRBD2. V lost 8 bases to trimming and J lost 8 bases; unmatched junction nucleotides: 8. The germline V gene encodes CDR1 SNHLY and CDR2 FYNNEI. The CDR3 extends over 13 amino acids. In nucleotides, the CDR3 is TGTGCCAGCGATAGCGGGAGCGGGGGTACGCAGTATTTT. It is translated as CASDSGSGGTQYF.

The rearrangement joins TRBV7-6 to TRBJ2-3, with D possibly being TRBD2 (5 bases). CDR3 length: 15 amino acids. V shed 1 base and J shed 8 bases, with 16 bases lying between them. From germline, CDR1 is SGHVS and CDR2 FNYEAQ. CDR3 bases: TGTGCCAGCAGCTTAGTGATAGGAGAACGGGGTACGCAGTATTTT. This gives the protein CASSLVIGERGTQYF.

The gene calls are TRBV5-5 and TRBJ2-1; no firm D call. Germline lookup yields CDR1 SGHKS and CDR2 YYEKEE (reference sequence). Between the trimmed V and J ends, which lost 0 bases and 0 bases, there was a span of 7 bases. The CDR3 has 15 amino acids. The CDR3 region has the DNA TGTGCCAGCAGCTTGGTGCACAGCTCCTACAATGAGCAGTTCTTC. It encodes CASSLVHSSYNEQFF.

This chain links TRBV5-1 with TRBJ2-5, with TRBD2 matching over 10 bases. Trimming removed 4 bases from V and 0 bases from J; junction bases left unmatched: 6. Germline-derived CDR1 and CDR2 are SGHRS and YFSETQ. This CDR3 region has 16 residues. The CDR3 DNA is TGCGCCAGCAGCCCTGGGACTAGCGCCAACCAAGAGACCCAGTACTTC. It translates to CASSPGTSANQETQYF.

Only a few counts were recorded for this clone. CDR3 residues: CASSFTGRNQPQHF. CDR3 DNA: TGTGCCAGCAGTTTTACAGGTCGAAATCAGCCCCAGCATTTT. V is TRBV28 and J is TRBJ1-5, with D possibly matching TRBD1 (5 bases). The CDR3 loop spans 14 amino acids. The ends were cut back, 3 bases at V and 4 bases at J, with 10 bases in the middle. Germline loops: CDR1 MDHEN, CDR2 SYDVKM.

The CDR3 sequence is CASSEAYRSNSPLHF. Here the CDR3 DNA reads TGTGCCAGCAGCGAGGCCTACAGGTCGAATTCACCCCTCCACTTT. V usage is TRBV11-3 and J usage is TRBJ1-6; tentatively, D is TRBD1 (5 bases). The CDR3 is made up of 15 amino acids. Germline V lookup: CDR1 SGHNT, CDR2 YENEEA. V was clipped by 5 bases and J by 7 bases, with 15 bases between them.

The chain is built from TRBV7-8 and TRBJ1-1, with D maybe TRBD1 (6 bases). CDR3 length: 15 amino acids. CDR1 SGHVS and CDR2 FQNEAQ come from the germline V gene. The V end was cut by 5 bases, the J end by 2 bases, with 15 bases between. CDR3 amino acids: CASSTRIRGNTEAFF. CDR3 nucleotides: TGTGCCAGCAGCACCCGAATCAGGGGTAACACTGAAGCTTTCTTT. Supplemented by reference TRBV7-8 and TRBJ1-1, the full variable domain reads GAGVSQSPRYKVAKRGQDVALRCDPISGHVSLFWYQQALGQGPEFLTYFQNEAQLDKSGLPSDRFFAERPEGSVSTLKIQRTQQEDSAVYLCASSTRIRGNTEAFFGQGTRLTVV.